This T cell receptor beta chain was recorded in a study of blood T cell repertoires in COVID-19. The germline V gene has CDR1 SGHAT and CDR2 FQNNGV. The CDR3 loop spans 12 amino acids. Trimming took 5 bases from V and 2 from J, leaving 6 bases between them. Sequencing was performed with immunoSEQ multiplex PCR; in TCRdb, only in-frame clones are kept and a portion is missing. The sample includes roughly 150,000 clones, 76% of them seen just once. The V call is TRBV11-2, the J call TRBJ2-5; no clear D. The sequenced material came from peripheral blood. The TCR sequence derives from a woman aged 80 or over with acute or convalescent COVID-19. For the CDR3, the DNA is TGTGCCAGCAGCGAGCGACAAGAGACCCAGTACTTC. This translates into CASSERQETQYF.